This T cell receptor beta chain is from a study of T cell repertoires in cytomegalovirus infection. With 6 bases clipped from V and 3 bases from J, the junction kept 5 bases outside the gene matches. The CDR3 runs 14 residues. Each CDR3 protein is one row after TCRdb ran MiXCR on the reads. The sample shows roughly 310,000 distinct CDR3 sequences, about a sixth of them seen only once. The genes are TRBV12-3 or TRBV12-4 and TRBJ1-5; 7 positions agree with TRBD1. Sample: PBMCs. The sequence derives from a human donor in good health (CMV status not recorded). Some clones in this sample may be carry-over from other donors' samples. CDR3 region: CASSGGQLNQPQHF. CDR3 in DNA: TGTGCCAGCAGCGGGGGACAGCTCAATCAGCCCCAGCATTTT.